This TCR beta chain is drawn from a study of regulatory T cells in long-lasting Graves disease. Time point given: newly diagnosed GD, antithyroid drugs for less than 3 months. Preparation of the TCR library used RNA extracted from PBMCs. Xi'an, China, was home to the endocrinology department that provided patients. This clonotype was found many times. Its antigen is undetermined. Sequencing libraries for TCR beta were prepared with iRepertoire HTBI primers and Arm-PCR of CDR3 regions. A single record per CDR3 protein comes from TCRdb applying MiXCR to the multiplex PCR reads. The sample records about 540,000 distinct CDR3 sequences, approximately 15% being singletons. Overall study findings and caveats: Results may be inaccurate due to the small sample size.

The sample also formed part of further work on T cells in Graves' hyperthyroidism and ophthalmopathy.

This TCR came from a man aged 30 to 39 with Graves disease. Material: peripheral blood mononuclear cells (PBMCs), obtained at new diagnosis, from a patient treated with antithyroid drugs.

The CDR3 spells CASSQVALRSSYEQYF. The CDR3 DNA reads TGTGCCAGCAGCCAAGTTGCCCTTAGGTCGTCCTACGAGCAGTACTTC. The chain has TRBV3-1 and TRBJ2-7; D not resolved. CDR1 is LGHDT, CDR2 YNNKEL, per germline (reference sequence). This CDR3 region has 16 residues. Between the trimmed V and J ends, which lost 1 base and 1 base, there was a span of 14 bases.